This T cell receptor beta chain stems from a study of T cells in Graves' hyperthyroidism and ophthalmopathy. Looking at the study overall: Peripheral blood specimens were obtained at initial diagnosis, prior to any treatment.

Regions amplified from RNA transcripts were the TCR beta CDR3 regions. TCR CDR3 underwent first-round RT-PCR with the HTBI primer set. TCRdb redid the calling of the multiplex PCR reads with MiXCR, one entry per CDR3 protein. The sample lists about 410,000 distinct CDR3 sequences, around 13% occurring once. Unmatched junction bases numbered 9, after V lost 6 bases and J lost 6 bases. The CDR3 totals 13 residues. From germline, CDR1 is DFQATT and CDR2 SNEGSKA (reference sequence). V usage is TRBV20-1 and J usage is TRBJ1-1; 8 nucleotides line up with TRBD1. The sample was blood. The clonotype was recovered from a woman in her twenties or thirties with Graves' ophthalmopathy. The CDR3 loop reads CSATTGVSAEAFF. In nucleotides, the CDR3 is TGCAGTGCGACGACAGGGGTTTCCGCTGAAGCTTTCTTT.